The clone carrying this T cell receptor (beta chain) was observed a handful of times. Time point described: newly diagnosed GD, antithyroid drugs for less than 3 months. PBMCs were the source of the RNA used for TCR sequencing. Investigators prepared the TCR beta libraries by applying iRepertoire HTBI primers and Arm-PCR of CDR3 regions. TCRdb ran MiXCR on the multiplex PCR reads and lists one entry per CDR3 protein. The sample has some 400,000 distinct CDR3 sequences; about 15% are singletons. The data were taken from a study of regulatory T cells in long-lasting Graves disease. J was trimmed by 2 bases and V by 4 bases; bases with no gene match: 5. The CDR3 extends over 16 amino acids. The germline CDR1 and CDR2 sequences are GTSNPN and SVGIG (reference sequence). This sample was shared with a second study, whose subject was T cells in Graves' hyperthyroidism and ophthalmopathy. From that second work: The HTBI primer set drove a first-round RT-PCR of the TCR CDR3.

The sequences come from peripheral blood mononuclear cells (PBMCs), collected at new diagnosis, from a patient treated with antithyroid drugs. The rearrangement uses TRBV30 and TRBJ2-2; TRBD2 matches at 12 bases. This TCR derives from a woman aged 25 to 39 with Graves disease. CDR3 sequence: CAWTGLAGNNTGELFF. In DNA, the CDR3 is TGTGCCTGGACTGGACTAGCGGGAAATAACACCGGGGAGCTGTTTTTT.